This T cell receptor beta chain came from a study of cytomegalovirus exposure and HLA in healthy donors. The PCR had 60 Vbeta and 13 Jbeta primers. The assay was immunoSEQ multiplex PCR, and TCRdb's table has in-frame clones only and misses some. The sample shows about 70,000 clones, about 67% of them seen only once. V lost 5 bases, J lost 1 base, and 15 bases lay in between. The CDR3 is 16 amino acids. CDR1 SGHAT and CDR2 FQNNGV come from the germline V gene. The receptor was derived from a human donor in good health. The chain has TRBV11-2 and TRBJ2-1; D is possibly TRBD2 (5 bases). Material for sequencing was PBMCs. The CDR3 here is CASSPLDYQSYNEQFF. The CDR3 DNA follows: TGTGCCAGCAGCCCCCTCGACTACCAATCCTACAATGAGCAGTTCTTC.